This T cell receptor (beta chain) was recorded in a study of CD8 T cells in ankylosing spondylitis. This clonotype was found a few times. Its specificity is not known. TCRdb independently ran MiXCR on the 5' RACE reads; one entry per CDR3 protein. The top ten hold 4.8% of the sample, which has about 250,000 distinct CDR3 sequences, approximately 7.6% seen once. Study results and caveats: Clones linked to the disease showed a CD8+ phenotype. They occurred at relatively low frequencies in peripheral blood. Reports say disease-linked clones showed up significantly more in matched ankylosing spondylitis synovial fluid. Typical of ankylosing spondylitis blood, it appeared, was a TCR beta motif of roughly eight highly homologous variants.

This receptor was taken from a female donor with ankylosing spondylitis or in good health (not recorded which). Sequencing was done on a sample of blood, either unsorted or a sorted T cell fraction (not recorded which).

The CDR3, as DNA: TGTGCCAGCAGTCCCCAGTACAGCGGCGGAAAATCTGGGGCCAACGTCCTGACTTTC. Translating it yields CASSPQYSGGKSGANVLTF. The chain links TRBV28 to TRBJ2-6, with D possibly being TRBD2 (5 bases). This CDR3 is 19 amino acids long. The V end lost 5 bases, the J end lost 1 base, and 21 bases lay between the germline ends. Per the germline V gene, CDR1 is MDHEN and CDR2 is SYDVKM.